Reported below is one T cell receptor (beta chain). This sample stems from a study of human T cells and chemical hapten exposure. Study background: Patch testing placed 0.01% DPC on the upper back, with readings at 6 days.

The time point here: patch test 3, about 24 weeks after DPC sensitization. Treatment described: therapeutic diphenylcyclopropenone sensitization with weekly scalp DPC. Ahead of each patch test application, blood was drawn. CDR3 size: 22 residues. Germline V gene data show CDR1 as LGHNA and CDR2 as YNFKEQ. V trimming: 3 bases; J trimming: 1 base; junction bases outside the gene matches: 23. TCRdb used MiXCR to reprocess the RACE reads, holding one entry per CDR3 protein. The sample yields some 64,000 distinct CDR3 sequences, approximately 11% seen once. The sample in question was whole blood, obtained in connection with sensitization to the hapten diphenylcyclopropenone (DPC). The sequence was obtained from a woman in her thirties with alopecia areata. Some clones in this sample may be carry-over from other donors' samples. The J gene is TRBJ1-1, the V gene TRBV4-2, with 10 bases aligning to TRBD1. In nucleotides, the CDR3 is TGTGCCAGCAGCCACCTGACCAGTTCAGGACAGGGGGGCCGGGGAGCGAACACTGAAGCTTTCTTT. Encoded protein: CASSHLTSSGQGGRGANTEAFF.